The sequence of this TCR beta chain was determined in a study of technical replicates of blood from a few donors. Clones were read by immunoSEQ multiplex PCR, and TCRdb kept only the in-frame ones, dropping some. Altogether about 69,000 clones are present, approximately 88% being singletons, with the ten largest covering 4% to 5%. The CDR3 runs 15 residues. Germline V gene lookup returns CDR1 KGHSH and CDR2 LQKENI. V lost 2 bases to trimming and J lost 9 bases; unmatched junction nucleotides: 8. Sequenced material: PBMCs. This receptor was identified in a human donor in good health. Some clones in this sample may be carry-over from other donors' samples. The chain combines TRBV18 with TRBJ2-2, with 8 nucleotides matching TRBD2. This chain's CDR3 is CASSPEGREGRELFF. CDR3 DNA sequence: TGTGCCAGCTCACCAGAAGGACGGGAGGGCCGGGAGCTGTTTTTT.